This T cell receptor beta chain derives from a study of cytomegalovirus exposure and HLA in healthy donors. Study-level findings and limits: According to a later analysis, most TCR beta chains associated with CMV appeared HLA-restricted. Specificity for CMV antigens was confirmed in vitro for a few of the CMV-associated chains. Sequencing probably produced one cluster of sequence variants that were highly shared.

Concerning this clone itself: The antigen is undetermined.

The CDR3 is 14 residues long. Germline V gene sequence: CDR1 SGHTS, CDR2 YDEGEE. Trimming took off 0 bases at V and 6 bases at J, with 12 bases between the two ends. In the PCR, 60 Vbeta and 13 Jbeta primers were used. Clones were read by immunoSEQ multiplex PCR, and TCRdb kept only the in-frame ones, dropping some. Its table records over 150,000 clones. The sequencing sample was made of PBMCs. The sequence was obtained from a boy between 10 and 17 years old in good health and CMV-seronegative. This chain uses TRBV5-8 with TRBJ1-2, with a weak D call TRBD1 (6 bases). In DNA form, the CDR3 reads TGTGCCAGCAGCTTGGGCAACAGGGTGAATGGCTACACCTTC. It specifies CASSLGNRVNGYTF.